What follows is one TCR beta chain and its context. The sample comes from a study of T cells in Graves' hyperthyroidism and ophthalmopathy. Exclusion of a patient resulted from uncontrolled infection, other autoimmune disease, pregnancy or lactation. The length of the CDR3 is 14 residues. RNA transcripts yielded amplified TCR beta CDR3 regions. Researchers ran a first-round RT-PCR on the TCR CDR3 using the HTBI primer set. TCRdb re-analysed the multiplex PCR reads in MiXCR, keeping a single row per CDR3 protein. Of fewer than 110,000 distinct CDR3 sequences listed, roughly 15% were seen once; the top ten hold about 44%.

The origin of this receptor is a woman in her 50s with Graves' hyperthyroidism. The gene calls are TRBV12-3 or TRBV12-4 and TRBJ2-3; a possible D gene is TRBD1 (6 bases). The J call may be wrong; the DNA end is better matched by TRBJ1-5. The sequenced sample was blood. The CDR3: CASRQGLGVDTQHF. The CDR3 DNA follows: TGTGCCAGCCGTCAGGGGTTGGGGGTCGATACGCAGCATTTT.